Below are 15 T cell receptor beta chains sequenced from a single sample in a study of beta chain features in type 1 diabetes. Regarding the study as a whole: Within each of all four CD4+ subsets, Type 1 diabetes patients had TCRB CDR3s that were moderately but significantly shorter.

These receptors have no identified antigens. The entirety of the isolated RNA underwent reverse transcription, so expressed TCRB transcripts were sequenced. This table comes from immunoSEQ multiplex PCR, and its TCRdb copy is limited to in-frame clones, with some not included. The sample lists about 15,000 clones; about three quarters were seen once. The sample comprised Tregs from blood. Every receptor here comes from a man aged 25-40 years with type 1 diabetes.

This chain links TRBV5-6 with TRBJ1-2; 7 positions agree with TRBD1. The CDR3 runs 15 residues. The V gene's germline CDR1 is SGHDT and CDR2 YYEEEE. V lost 4 bases and J lost 2; bases outside the gene matches: 8. The CDR3 sequence: CASSLRGRPNYGYTF. The CDR3 nucleotides read TGTGCCAGCAGCCTCAGGGGGAGGCCCAACTATGGCTACACCTTC.

The chain employs TRBV18 and TRBJ2-3; D remains unclear. Germline V lookup: CDR1 KGHSH, CDR2 LQKENI. Trimming shortened V by 5 bases and J by 4 bases, and 19 bases separated the two germline ends. The CDR3 runs 16 residues. As DNA, the CDR3 is TGTGCCAGCTCAGCCCTATCGATTCAGGCCGCAGATACGCAGTATTTT. It yields the protein CASSALSIQAADTQYF.

This sequence joins TRBV5-1 and TRBJ1-6; D perhaps matches TRBD1 (5 bases). V shed 4 bases and J shed 7 bases, with 15 bases lying between them. CDR1 and CDR2 (germline): SGHRS, YFSETQ. This CDR3 spans 15 amino acids. DNA of the CDR3: TGCGCCAGCAGCCCTTCGGGGGAGGGCAATTCACCCCTCCACTTT. Its protein product is CASSPSGEGNSPLHF.

The rearrangement joins TRBV25-1 to TRBJ2-7, with 7 positions matching TRBD1. Unmatched junction bases numbered 9, after V lost 8 bases and J lost 2 bases. The germline V gene encodes CDR1 MGHDK and CDR2 SYGVNS. CDR3 size: 14 residues. The CDR3 DNA sequence: TGTGCCAGCCAAAACCGGGACAGACCCTACGAGCAGTACTTC. It encodes CASQNRDRPYEQYF.

The sample holds a few counts of this clone. V is TRBV11-1 and J is TRBJ2-7, with D perhaps TRBD1 (5 bases). CDR3 length: 12 amino acids. Per germline, CDR1 SGHAT and CDR2 FQDESV (reference sequence). V lost 3 bases and J 4 bases, leaving 7 bases between the germline ends. CDR3 nucleotide sequence: TGTGCCAGCAGCTTGGGGCAGTACGAGCAGTACTTC. It translates to CASSLGQYEQYF.

This clone was observed once. This chain connects TRBV18 to TRBJ2-5; TRBD1 might be the D (6 bases). This CDR3 region has 15 residues. Per germline, CDR1 KGHSH and CDR2 LQKENI. The V and J ends lost 3 bases and 5 bases respectively, with 16 bases between them. CDR3 bases: TGTGCCAGCTCACCGAGGACAGACCCGGGGGAGACCCAGTACTTC. Protein sequence: CASSPRTDPGETQYF.

V is TRBV5-4 and J is TRBJ1-6; D is ambiguous. V was pared by 0 bases and J by 7 bases, with 17 bases between. This CDR3 comprises 17 residues. Germline V CDR1 and CDR2: SGHNT, YYREEE (reference sequence). The CDR3 nucleotides read TGTGCCAGCAGCTTGGCCTCTCGGGGAGGGCTAAATTCACCCCTCCACTTT. This codes for CASSLASRGGLNSPLHF.

The chain links TRBV5-1 to TRBJ2-2; D possibly corresponds to TRBD1 (5 bases). The CDR3 length is 16 residues. Trimming cost V 4 bases and J 1 base, with 14 bases left between them. CDR1 SGHRS and CDR2 YFSETQ come from the germline V gene. The CDR3 protein is CASSPLRGGNTGELFF. The CDR3 DNA is TGCGCCAGCAGCCCCTTAAGGGGCGGGAACACCGGGGAGCTGTTTTTT.

This clone was observed a handful of times. The J gene is TRBJ2-2, the V gene TRBV30, with D hard to call. The germline V gene has CDR1 GTSNPN and CDR2 SVGIG (reference sequence). V lost 3 bases and J lost 4, with 24 bases in between. The CDR3 is made up of 18 amino acids. CDR3 DNA: TGTGCCTGGAGCAAGACGAGGTTCGACCGACCCACCACCGGGGAGCTGTTTTTT. As protein: CAWSKTRFDRPTTGELFF. The whole variable domain, remainder taken from reference TRBV30 and TRBJ2-2, is SQTIHQWPATLVQPVGSPLSLECTVEGTSNPNLYWYRQAAGRGLQLLFYSVGIGQISSEVPQNLSASRPQDRQFILSSKKLLLSDSGFYLCAWSKTRFDRPTTGELFFGEGSRLTVL.

The rearrangement links TRBV11-2 to TRBJ1-2, with 9 bases lining up with TRBD1. Per germline, CDR1 SGHAT and CDR2 FQNNGV. Unmatched junction bases numbered 6, after V lost 4 bases and J lost 3 bases. The CDR3 spans 15 residues. The CDR3, as DNA: TGTGCCAGCAGCTCGGAGGGACAGGGTTACTATGGCTACACCTTC. This gives the protein CASSSEGQGYYGYTF.

This chain connects TRBV5-1 to TRBJ2-1; 12 bases align to TRBD2. J lost 6 bases, V lost 4 bases, and 5 bases had no gene match. This CDR3 has 15 amino acids. CDR1 is SGHRS, CDR2 YFSETQ, per germline. This CDR3 reads CASSPLAGGPNEQFF. CDR3 coding DNA: TGCGCCAGCAGCCCTCTAGCGGGAGGGCCCAATGAGCAGTTCTTC.

The chain has TRBV7-9 and TRBJ2-7; D perhaps matches TRBD2 (5 bases). Germline values: CDR1 SEHNR, CDR2 FQNEAQ (reference sequence). This CDR3 region has 13 residues. V was clipped by 1 base and J by 6 bases, with 10 bases between them. CDR3 sequence: CASSLGLATEQYF. The CDR3 DNA sequence: TGTGCCAGCAGCTTAGGGCTAGCAACCGAGCAGTACTTC.

The table lists this clone with a few counts. This sequence joins TRBV7-9 and TRBJ1-1; D is unclear. The CDR3 is 13 residues long. CDR1 is SEHNR and CDR2 is FQNEAQ in the germline V gene (reference sequence). Between the trimmed V and J ends, which lost 4 bases and 1 base, there was a span of 7 bases. Here the CDR3 reads CASSSQENTEAFF. CDR3 nucleotide sequence: TGTGCCAGCAGCTCTCAGGAGAACACTGAAGCTTTCTTT.

This chain connects TRBV6-1 to TRBJ2-7; tentatively, D is TRBD1 (5 bases). Germline CDR1 and CDR2: MNHNS and SASEGT. V was shortened by 7 bases and J by 2 bases, with 12 bases between the two germline ends. CDR3 length: 13 amino acids. CDR3 sequence reads: CASNQGFAYEQYF. CDR3 DNA sequence: TGTGCCAGCAATCAGGGATTCGCCTACGAGCAGTACTTC.

The V gene is TRBV29-1, the J gene TRBJ1-1; 11 nucleotides align to TRBD1. V dropped 7 bases and J dropped 4; count of bases not matched to a gene: 11. The V gene's germline CDR1 is SQVTM and CDR2 ANQGSEA. This CDR3 region has 15 residues. The CDR3 DNA is TGCAGCGCCGGGACAGGGGGTACGTCAGGCACTGAAGCTTTCTTT. As protein: CSAGTGGTSGTEAFF.